What follows are 10 T cell receptor beta chains derived from one specimen sequenced in a study of Ad26.COV2.S vaccination and SARS-CoV-2 variants. Clones were sequenced by immunoSEQ multiplex PCR, and TCRdb holds only the in-frame ones, with some missing. The table shows about 350,000 clones, with 88% occurring only once. The treatment here: roughly 20 received Ad26.COV2.S at low or high dose, single or two shots; several received placebo; per-sample allocation not given. Sampling happened 63 days after the first vaccine or placebo injection. The sample here was peripheral blood, taken in a trial of Ad26.COV2.S vaccine versus placebo. Source of these receptors: a person between 18 and 60 years old who received the Ad26.COV2.S COVID-19 vaccine or a placebo.

The chain employs TRBV9 and TRBJ1-3; D perhaps matches TRBD1 (6 bases). The CDR3 totals 16 residues. V was pared by 0 bases and J by 0 bases, with 10 bases between. Germline CDR1 and CDR2: SGDLS and YYNGEE. The CDR3 spells CASSVEGGISGNTIYF. The CDR3 DNA follows: TGTGCCAGCAGCGTAGAGGGGGGCATCTCTGGAAACACCATATATTTT.

The chain uses TRBV12-3 or TRBV12-4 and TRBJ2-3; D is unclear. Trimming cost V 4 bases and J 5 bases, with 7 bases left between them. The CDR3 is made up of 12 amino acids. The CDR3 sequence: CASSSVRDTQYF. CDR3 nucleotide sequence: TGTGCCAGCAGTTCAGTTAGAGATACGCAGTATTTT.

This sequence joins TRBV6-5 and TRBJ1-5; D is perhaps TRBD1 (5 bases). The V gene lost 6 bases and the J gene lost 7 bases, with 13 bases spanning the gap. Germline V gene data show CDR1 as MNHEY and CDR2 as SVGAGI. This CDR3 is built from 13 residues. The CDR3 DNA reads as TGTGCCAGCAGGTCCAGGGCGGGGCAGCCCCAGCATTTT. This codes for CASRSRAGQPQHF.

The chain recombines TRBV5-8 with TRBJ2-7; a possible D gene is TRBD2 (6 bases). Between the trimmed V and J ends, which lost 4 bases and 2 bases, there was a span of 19 bases. From germline, CDR1 is SGHTS and CDR2 YDEGEE. CDR3 size: 16 residues. The CDR3 reads CASSQSGGATAYEQYF. DNA for the CDR3: TGTGCCAGCAGCCAGAGCGGCGGGGCAACCGCCTACGAGCAGTACTTC.

The chain uses TRBV11-2 and TRBJ2-7; D possibly corresponds to TRBD2 (6 bases). Trimming left V 3 bases short and J 2 bases short, with 14 bases between. CDR1 is SGHAT, CDR2 FQNNGV, per germline. The CDR3 sequence is 15 residues long. As DNA, the CDR3 is TGTGCCAGCAGCTTGTGGGGACTTCAAACCTACGAGCAGTACTTC. This encodes CASSLWGLQTYEQYF.

This clone was found a few times. The gene calls are TRBV6-6 and TRBJ1-1; TRBD1 matches at 7 bases. Trimming cost V 6 bases and J 7 bases; bases outside gene matches: 11. CDR1 and CDR2 from the germline V gene are MNHNY and SVGAGI (reference sequence). The CDR3 has 14 residues. CDR3 sequence: CASRTAGTDIEAFF. Here the CDR3 DNA reads TGTGCCAGCAGGACGGCCGGGACAGATATTGAAGCTTTCTTT.

This clone has a single count. This chain links TRBV10-3 with TRBJ1-5; TRBD1 agrees at 9 bases. The CDR3 length is 17 residues. The junction had 13 bases not matched to a gene; V was cut back by 10 bases and J by 0 bases. Germline V gene data show CDR1 as ENHRY and CDR2 as SYGVKD. CDR3 DNA: TGTGCCACTAGAACGACGGGACAGGGATATAGCAATCAGCCCCAGCATTTT. Translated, it gives CATRTTGQGYSNQPQHF.

This chain joins TRBV19 and TRBJ2-7; 10 bases match TRBD2. This CDR3 spans 15 amino acids. Unmatched junction bases numbered 8, after V lost 4 bases and J lost 5 bases. Germline V lookup: CDR1 LNHDA, CDR2 SQIVND (reference sequence). The CDR3 DNA sequence: TGTGCCAGTAGTACCGACCCGGGACTAGCGAACGAGCAGTACTTC. Amino acid sequence: CASSTDPGLANEQYF.

V is TRBV11-1 and J is TRBJ1-2; D is unclear. The ends were cut back, 3 bases at V and 6 bases at J, with 8 bases in the middle. Germline V gene lookup returns CDR1 SGHAT and CDR2 FQDESV (reference sequence). The CDR3 loop spans 12 amino acids. Here the CDR3 reads CASSLESDGYTF. CDR3 sequence (DNA): TGTGCCAGCAGCTTGGAATCGGATGGCTACACCTTC.

The chain combines TRBV18 with TRBJ2-7; the D gene could be TRBD1 or TRBD2 (5 bases each). Trimming pared 3 bases from V and 5 bases from J, leaving 17 bases between. Germline CDR1 KGHSH, CDR2 LQKENI. The CDR3 has 15 amino acids. The CDR3 DNA reads TGTGCCAGCTCACCCCCGGGACGAGGTGGGGACGAGCAGTACTTC. Residues: CASSPPGRGGDEQYF.